The 6 T cell receptor beta chains below come from one sample, sequenced in a study of T cell responses to AZD1222 COVID-19 vaccine. Sequenced by immunoSEQ multiplex PCR; TCRdb stores in-frame clones only, minus some. The sample carries 95,000 to 130,000 clones, around nine tenths recorded once. Sequencing was performed on peripheral blood, taken on day 0 of AZD1222 vaccination. These receptors were collected from an adult in good health.

V gene TRBV18 combines with J gene TRBJ1-1, with 12 positions matching TRBD1. V dropped 4 bases and J dropped 3; count of bases not matched to a gene: 3. Germline V gives CDR1 KGHSH, CDR2 LQKENI. The CDR3 has 15 residues. The CDR3 bases are TGTGCCAGCTCACGGGACAGGGGGCCGGACACTGAAGCTTTCTTT. Translation: CASSRDRGPDTEAFF.

The rearrangement links TRBV19 to TRBJ2-6; a weak D match, TRBD1 (6 bases). The CDR3 extends over 17 amino acids. Trimming removed 3 bases at V and 1 base at J, with 13 bases between. CDR1 and CDR2 (germline): LNHDA, SQIVND (reference sequence). CDR3: CASSIRGTKSGANVLTF. The CDR3 DNA follows: TGTGCCAGTAGTATCAGGGGCACTAAATCTGGGGCCAACGTCCTGACTTTC. Full variable domain (outside the CDR3, taken from reference TRBV19 and TRBJ2-6): DGGITQSPKYLFRKEGQNVTLSCEQNLNHDAMYWYRQDPGQGLRLIYYSQIVNDFQKGDIAEGYSVSREKKESFPLTVTSAQKNPTAFYLCASSIRGTKSGANVLTFGAGSRLTVL.

V and J are TRBV19 and TRBJ1-5; the match to TRBD1 covers 9 bases. Germline loops: CDR1 LNHDA, CDR2 SQIVND (reference sequence). V shed 9 bases, J shed 10 bases, and the junction held 10 bases outside the gene matches. The length of the CDR3 is 13 residues. DNA of the CDR3: TGTGCCAGCGACGACAGGGGGGCGCCTCCCCAGCATTTT. Its protein is CASDDRGAPPQHF.

The V and J genes are TRBV7-2 and TRBJ2-7, with TRBD2 identical over 7 bases. CDR1 and CDR2 from the germline V gene are SGHTA and FQGNSA. CDR3 length: 14 amino acids. Trimming at V came to 0 bases and at J to 7 bases, leaving 6 bases not matched to a gene. The DNA for the CDR3 is TGTGCCAGCAGCTTAGCGTACGGGGGGAGGGAGCAGTACTTC. Its translation: CASSLAYGGREQYF. Using reference TRBV7-2 and TRBJ2-7 for the parts outside the CDR3, the full variable domain is GAGVSQSPSNKVTEKGKDVELRCDPISGHTALYWYRQSLGQGLEFLIYFQGNSAPDKSGLPSDRFSAERTGGSVSTLTIQRTQQEDSAVYLCASSLAYGGREQYFGPGTRLTVT.

The chain carries TRBV7-9 and TRBJ1-1; no reliable D call. Trimming pared 5 bases from V and 4 bases from J, leaving 20 bases between. This CDR3 region has 16 residues. Germline assignment: CDR1 SEHNR and CDR2 FQNEAQ (reference sequence). The CDR3 DNA is TGTGCCAGCAGCCCCCCGGACCTTTTCTTTAGCACTGAAGCTTTCTTT. Its translation: CASSPPDLFFSTEAFF.

Concerning this clone: The sample holds other DNA sequences that translate to the same CDR3. The chain combines TRBV6-5 with TRBJ1-2, with D possibly matching TRBD1 (6 bases). Trimming removed 0 bases from V and 8 bases from J, with 13 bases in between. CDR3 size: 14 residues. CDR1 is MNHEY, CDR2 SVGAGI, per germline. The CDR3 reads CASSYSSGGGGYTF. As DNA, the CDR3 is TGTGCCAGCAGTTACTCGTCGGGGGGGGGCGGCTACACCTTC.